Listed below are T cell receptor beta chains from one sample, sequenced in a study of human T cells and chemical hapten exposure. TCRdb called the RACE reads again in MiXCR, with one record for every CDR3 protein. The sample comprises 95,000 or so distinct CDR3 sequences, more than 9.5% of which are singletons, and 2.5% to 3.5% rests with the top ten. The material was whole blood, obtained in connection with sensitization to the hapten diphenylcyclopropenone (DPC). The receptors here all came from a woman aged 40-49 years with alopecia areata. Some clones in this sample may be carry-over from other donors' samples. The CDR3 runs from the conserved cysteine through the conserved F or W. Each record gives: D gene, V gene, J gene, clone size, CDR3 DNA, CDR3 protein. The D gene is left open where the match is weak. The size field is filled for only some rows; it gives once, few, many or a size class.

>TRBD2|TRBV7-2|TRBJ2-7|many
TGTGCCAGCAGCCCCGGCGGGAGCGTTTCCTACGAGCAGTACTTC
CASSPGGSVSYEQYF
>TRBD2|TRBV19|TRBJ2-1|NA
TGTGCCAGTAGGGTGCGGGGGAACAATGAGCAGTTCTTC
CASRVRGNNEQFF
>NA|TRBV24-1|TRBJ2-7|NA
TGTGCCACCAGTGACCCCCGGCCTTCCGCCGAGCAGTACTTC
CATSDPRPSAEQYF
>TRBD1|TRBV20-1|TRBJ1-4|NA
TGCAGTGCCAAGGGGGCGCGGGCTAATGAAAAACTGTTTTTT
CSAKGARANEKLFF
>NA|TRBV28|TRBJ1-2|many
TGTGCCAGCAGTGCCAGACGGGACACCTATGGCTACACCTTC
CASSARRDTYGYTF
>NA|TRBV7-8|TRBJ2-1|few
TGTGCCAGCAGCCCGATGGGTGGGGAGATTGGTAGTGAGCAGTTCTTC
CASSPMGGEIGSEQFF
>TRBD2|TRBV11-2|TRBJ2-1|many
TGTGCCAGCAGCTTAGCAGCGGGAGGCCGGAGTGAGCAGTTCTTC
CASSLAAGGRSEQFF
>NA|TRBV11-2|TRBJ2-2|many
TGTGCCAGCAGCTTAGATCACACCGGGGAGCTGTTTTTT
CASSLDHTGELFF
>NA|TRBV7-2|TRBJ2-7|many
TGTGCCAGCAGCTTGGAAATGGGAACTTACGAGCAGTACTTC
CASSLEMGTYEQYF
>NA|TRBV11-2|TRBJ2-1|few
TGTGCCAGCAGCCGCGATCTCGGGTCCTACAATGAGCAGTTCTTC
CASSRDLGSYNEQFF
>TRBD2|TRBV29-1|TRBJ2-3|many
TGCAGCGCCGACGGGCGGGGGGGCGTAGATACGCAGTATTTT
CSADGRGGVDTQYF